This T cell receptor (beta chain) is drawn from a study of memory CD4+ T cells and cytomegalovirus serostatus. Study outcomes and limitations: CMV serostatus prediction reached median AUC roughly 0.95, or 0.91 with US-trained model.

As handled by the study authors: After removing out-of-frame reads, approximately 2.2 million distinct TCRbeta sequences remained. Clones were sequenced by immunoSEQ multiplex PCR, and TCRdb holds only the in-frame ones, with some missing. The V and J calls and the clone size are those of that table, but D and trimming were determined from the DNA. This sample yields 50,000 to 75,000 clones, of which 75% to 85% are seen a single time; about 0.8% belongs to the top ten. As for this clone: What it binds is not known.

The V and J ends lost 4 bases and 4 bases, in that order; junction bases with no gene match: 8. This CDR3 is 15 amino acids long. Germline assignment: CDR1 MNHNS and CDR2 SASEGT. Single viable CD3+CD4+CD8-CD45RO+ cells were sorted as the memory CD4+ T cells. Donors' CMV status reflects serum IgG against pp150, pp28, p38, p52. After thawing, CD4+ T cells were positively selected. The sample taken for sequencing was memory CD4+ T cells from blood. This TCR was recovered from an adult in good health and CMV-seronegative. V is TRBV6-1 and J is TRBJ2-3; 7 positions agree with TRBD1. The CDR3 protein is CASSGYRGIPDTQYF. The CDR3 DNA is TGTGCCAGCAGTGGTTACAGGGGAATCCCAGATACGCAGTATTTT.